This is a list of T cell receptor beta chains from one sample in a study of CD8 T cells in Susac syndrome. TCRdb re-derived calls from the immunoSEQ multiplex PCR reads in MiXCR, one entry per CDR3 protein. In the table there are around 160,000 distinct CDR3 sequences, just under 95% of which are singletons. The material sequenced was CD4+ T cells from PBMCs. These receptor sequences come from a human donor in good health. Each CDR3 is given with its conserved first and last residue. A D gene is named only where the DNA matches it firmly. Clone size is shown for a subset of rows, as once, few, many or a class of expanded clone.

11	NA	TRBJ1-2	once	TRBV18	TGTGCCAGCTCCCAGGGTAATGGCTACACCTTC	CASSQGNGYTF
11	NA	TRBJ1-1	NA	TRBV5-6	TGTGCCAGCAGCGCGTACACTGAAGCTTTCTTT	CASSAYTEAFF
14	TRBD1	TRBJ2-1	NA	TRBV9	TGTGCCAGCAGCAAAGAAGGGGGCGGGTATGAGCAGTTCTTC	CASSKEGGGYEQFF
15	TRBD2	TRBJ2-3	NA	TRBV20-1	TGCAGTGCTAGGTCCGGGACTAGCGGCACAGATACGCAGTATTTT	CSARSGTSGTDTQYF
14	NA	TRBJ2-7	NA	TRBV5-8	TGTGCCAGCAGCCCCGGGACACTAGCTCTGGAGCAGTACTTC	CASSPGTLALEQYF
14	NA	TRBJ2-6	NA	TRBV12-3/TRBV12-4	TGTGCCAGCAGTTTCCCCTCTGGGGCCAACGTCCTGACTTTC	CASSFPSGANVLTF
12	NA	TRBJ2-4	NA	TRBV12-3/TRBV12-4	TGTGCCAGCAGTTTGCAGGGTTACATTCAGTACTTC	CASSLQGYIQYF
13	NA	TRBJ2-1	few	TRBV3-1	TGTGCCAGCAGCCCCTCTGGGGGCAATGAGCAGTTCTTC	CASSPSGGNEQFF
15	TRBD2	TRBJ2-4	NA	TRBV4-1	TGCGCCAGCAGCCGGCTCCCGGGACTAAAAAACATTCAGTACTTC	CASSRLPGLKNIQYF
10	NA	TRBJ2-5	NA	TRBV20-1	TGCAGTGCTGGACACAGGGCCCAGTACTTC	CSAGHRAQYF
12	NA	TRBJ1-5	NA	TRBV2	TGTGCCAGCAAACGGAGCAATCAGCCCCAGCATTTT	CASKRSNQPQHF
13	NA	TRBJ1-1	few	TRBV6-5	TGTGCCAGCAGTTGGGGTCGGGGCACTGAAGCTTTCTTT	CASSWGRGTEAFF
14	NA	TRBJ2-1	NA	TRBV2	TGTGCCAGCAGGGAAGCCGGGACCTTCAATGAGCAGTTCTTC	CASREAGTFNEQFF
12	NA	TRBJ1-1	NA	TRBV18	TGTGCCAGCTCACCACTTCAGGGAGAACCTTTCTTT	CASSPLQGEPFF
15	NA	TRBJ2-7	once	TRBV6-5	TGTGCCAGCAGTTACTCGTCGTTCGGTATTTACGAGCAGTACTTC	CASSYSSFGIYEQYF
13	NA	TRBJ2-5	NA	TRBV29-1	TGCAGCGTTCAAAGACAGACTCAAGAGACCCAGTACTTC	CSVQRQTQETQYF
14	TRBD1	TRBJ1-3	NA	TRBV12-3/TRBV12-4	TGTGCCAGCAGCCGCGGACAGGGCCGCAACACCATATATTTT	CASSRGQGRNTIYF
12	NA	TRBJ2-5	NA	TRBV2	TGTGCCGGCACGGGAGACCAAGAGACCCAGTACTTC	CAGTGDQETQYF
13	NA	TRBJ2-7	once	TRBV19	TGTGCCAGTAGTATCGGGGAAGCCTACGAGCAGTACTTC	CASSIGEAYEQYF
12	NA	TRBJ2-2	few	TRBV18	TGTGCCAGCTCCTCTTACACCGGGGAGCTGTTTTTT	CASSSYTGELFF
15	TRBD1	TRBJ1-5	NA	TRBV20-1	TGCAGTGCTACAAGGACAGGGATTAGCAATCAGCCCCAGCATTTT	CSATRTGISNQPQHF
16	TRBD1	TRBJ2-7	NA	TRBV18	TGTGCCAGCTCACCACTCTCAGGGGGCATATCCTACGAGCAGTACTTC	CASSPLSGGISYEQYF
13	NA	TRBJ1-2	NA	TRBV12-3/TRBV12-4	TGTGCCAGCGGCCCTGGGGGGAACTATGGCTACACCTTC	CASGPGGNYGYTF
11	NA	TRBJ1-2	NA	TRBV3-1	TGTGCCAGCGAGGGGTTAAATGGCTACACCTTC	CASEGLNGYTF
15	NA	TRBJ2-5	NA	TRBV5-1	TGCGCCAGCAGCTTGGGACAGGATTCAGCAGAGACCCAGTACTTC	CASSLGQDSAETQYF
15	NA	TRBJ1-4	NA	TRBV5-1	TGCGCCAGCAGCTTGTACGAGGGGTCTAATGAAAAACTGTTTTTT	CASSLYEGSNEKLFF
13	NA	TRBJ1-1	NA	TRBV3-1	TGTGCCAGCAGCATTCGACAGAACACTGAAGCTTTCTTT	CASSIRQNTEAFF
15	TRBD2	TRBJ2-1	NA	TRBV6-1	TGTGCCAGCAGTGTAGCGGGGGGGCCGGAGAATGAGCAGTTCTTC	CASSVAGGPENEQFF
14	TRBD2	TRBJ2-7	NA	TRBV10-3	TGTGCCATCAGTGGGCTAGCGGGGGCCTACGAGCAGTACTTC	CAISGLAGAYEQYF
16	TRBD1	TRBJ2-1	NA	TRBV5-1	TGCGCCAGCAGCATGGAATCCGGGACAGGGACAGGAGAGCAGTTCTTC	CASSMESGTGTGEQFF
16	TRBD1	TRBJ1-1	NA	TRBV4-2	TGTGCCAGCAGCCCACACGGAGGGGGCCAGAACACTGAAGCTTTCTTT	CASSPHGGGQNTEAFF
11	NA	TRBJ1-2	NA	TRBV29-1	TGCAGCCTCGGGACGGACTATGGCTACACCTTC	CSLGTDYGYTF
13	NA	TRBJ1-2	NA	TRBV6-1	TGTGCCAGCAGTGAAAACAGAAACTATGGCTACACCTTC	CASSENRNYGYTF
14	NA	TRBJ2-7	NA	TRBV5-1	TGCGCCAGCAGCTTGGCCGTTCAGGCCTACGAGCAGTACTTC	CASSLAVQAYEQYF
15	TRBD1	TRBJ2-7	NA	TRBV29-1	TGCAGCGTTGCAACCACCGGGACAGGGTTCCACGAGCAGTACTTC	CSVATTGTGFHEQYF
15	NA	TRBJ2-2	once	TRBV27	TGTGCCAGCAGGCCCGGGGAACGAAACACCGGGGAGCTGTTTTTT	CASRPGERNTGELFF
16	NA	TRBJ2-1	NA	TRBV15	TGTGCCACCAGCAGAGATCGCCAGACCCTCAACAATGAGCAGTTCTTC	CATSRDRQTLNNEQFF
13	NA	TRBJ1-1	NA	TRBV6-1	TGTGCCAGCATTGGGACACCGAACACTGAAGCTTTCTTT	CASIGTPNTEAFF
13	NA	TRBJ2-3	NA	TRBV19	TGTGCCAGTATCAGCTACGACACAGATACGCAGTATTTT	CASISYDTDTQYF
12	NA	TRBJ2-3	NA	TRBV7-9	TGTGCCGACGAACCGTATAGGGATACGCAGTATTTT	CADEPYRDTQYF
14	NA	TRBJ1-2	NA	TRBV3-1	TGTGCCAGCAGCCCCCAGACAGCCAATGATGGCTACACCTTC	CASSPQTANDGYTF
15	NA	TRBJ1-5	once	TRBV20-1	TGCAGTGCTAGGGAACATACCTTACGTAGGCAGCCCCAGCATTTT	CSAREHTLRRQPQHF
15	NA	TRBJ1-6	once	TRBV6-5	TGTGCCAGCGGATGGGGGGCGCCCTATAATTCACCCCTCCACTTT	CASGWGAPYNSPLHF
14	NA	TRBJ2-3	NA	TRBV20-1	TGCAGTGCGCTTACAGGGATGGGCACAGATACGCAGTATTTT	CSALTGMGTDTQYF
13	NA	TRBJ1-2	NA	TRBV29-1	TGCAGCGTTGAAAAAGACAGCAGCTATGGCTACACCTTC	CSVEKDSSYGYTF
15	TRBD1	TRBJ2-5	NA	TRBV3-1	TGTGCCAGCAGCCAAGGGGGACAGGGTAGGAAGACCCAGTACTTC	CASSQGGQGRKTQYF
14	TRBD1	TRBJ1-4	NA	TRBV2	TGTGCCAGCATGATGGACAGGGGACGCGAAAAACTGTTTTTT	CASMMDRGREKLFF
16	NA	TRBJ2-1	NA	TRBV9	TGTGCCAGCAGCGTAGAAGGGGGTTACTCCTACAATGAGCAGTTCTTC	CASSVEGGYSYNEQFF
15	TRBD1	TRBJ2-2	NA	TRBV29-1	TGCAGCGTGCGACCGGGACAGGGGAACACCGGGGAGCTGTTTTTT	CSVRPGQGNTGELFF
15	TRBD2	TRBJ2-1	NA	TRBV4-2	TGTGCCAGCAGCCAAAGACTAGCGGGGGGCGATGAGCAGTTCTTC	CASSQRLAGGDEQFF
14	NA	TRBJ1-1	NA	TRBV6-5	TGTGCCAGCAGTTACTCCAGGGGTTCCTTGGCAGCTTTCTTT	CASSYSRGSLAAFF
14	NA	TRBJ2-7	NA	TRBV4-1	TGCGCCAGCAGCCGGTTGGGGCAGTTCGACGAGCAGTACTTC	CASSRLGQFDEQYF
12	NA	TRBJ1-6	NA	TRBV19	TGTGCCAGTAGTACCCCCGGGGCACCCCTCCACTTT	CASSTPGAPLHF
14	TRBD1	TRBJ2-7	NA	TRBV18	TGTGCCAGCTCACCGGACAGGGTCACATACGAGCAGTACTTC	CASSPDRVTYEQYF
11	NA	TRBJ2-1	once	TRBV7-2	TGTGCCAGCGGGTCCTACAATGAGCAGTTCTTC	CASGSYNEQFF
15	NA	TRBJ2-7	NA	TRBV4-1	TGCGCCAGCAGCCAAGATAGAGCAGGGGTTTACGAGCAGTACTTC	CASSQDRAGVYEQYF
16	NA	TRBJ2-1	NA	TRBV10-3	TGTGCCATCAGTGAGAACACGGCTCGAGGATACAATGAGCAGTTCTTC	CAISENTARGYNEQFF
15	NA	TRBJ1-3	once	TRBV18	TGTGCCAGCTCACCACTTCTGGGAACTGGAAACACCATATATTTT	CASSPLLGTGNTIYF
14	NA	TRBJ1-1	NA	TRBV5-1	TGCGCCAGCAGTTTTGCGGGCTCGGGCACTGAAGCTTTCTTT	CASSFAGSGTEAFF
16	NA	TRBJ2-3	NA	TRBV7-2	TGTGCCAGCAGCTCCCAGTGGGGGGTGAGGACAGATACGCAGTATTTT	CASSSQWGVRTDTQYF